The 28 T cell receptor beta chains reported below all come from one sample, sequenced in a study of T cells in narcolepsy. The assay was immunoSEQ multiplex PCR, and TCRdb's table has in-frame clones only and misses some. This table holds roughly 20,000 clones, 65% to 90% found once. Material: memory (CD45RA-) CD4+ T cells from blood. These receptors were obtained from a human donor in good health.

This clone was found once. The CDR3 here is CASSLRASYYNEQFF. CDR3 bases: TGTGCCAGCAGCTTAAGAGCTAGCTACTACAATGAGCAGTTCTTC. The chain carries TRBV7-3 and TRBJ2-1, with TRBD2 as a possible D gene (5 bases). Trimming removed 1 base from V and 3 bases from J, with 10 bases in between. Per germline, CDR1 SGHTA and CDR2 FQGTGA. CDR3 length: 15 residues.

The V gene is TRBV6-5, the J gene TRBJ2-1, with 10 bases that match TRBD2. Trimming took 4 bases from V and 6 from J; bases not matched to a gene: 6. Germline loops: CDR1 MNHEY, CDR2 SVGAGI. The length of the CDR3 is 15 residues. The CDR3 DNA sequence: TGTGCCAGCAGTTCCGGAGCGGGAGGGGGCAATGAGCAGTTCTTC. Amino acid sequence: CASSSGAGGGNEQFF.

This chain uses TRBV7-2 with TRBJ2-3; D call uncertain. Trimming removed 0 bases from V and 1 base from J, with 8 bases in between. Germline lookup yields CDR1 SGHTA and CDR2 FQGNSA. The CDR3 has 15 amino acids. The CDR3 region is CASSLASTRTDTQYF. The CDR3 DNA follows: TGTGCCAGCAGCTTAGCATCGACCCGCACAGATACGCAGTATTTT.

DNA of the CDR3: TGTGCCACCAGCAGAGGGGGTAGCGGGGACGGCTATGAGCAGTTCTTC. It encodes CATSRGGSGDGYEQFF. The gene calls are TRBV15 and TRBJ2-1; 8 positions match TRBD2. CDR3 size: 16 residues. CDR1 and CDR2 (germline): LNHNV, YYDKDF (reference sequence). Trimming cost V 1 base and J 8 bases; bases outside gene matches: 10. Drawing the rest from reference TRBV15 and TRBJ2-1, the complete variable domain is DAMVIQNPRYQVTQFGKPVTLSCSQTLNHNVMYWYQQKSSQAPKLLFHYYDKDFNNEADTPDNFQSRRPNTSFCFLDIRSPGLGDTAMYLCATSRGGSGDGYEQFFGPGTRLTVL.

About this clone itself: This sample includes further DNA sequences coding for the same CDR3. The chain links TRBV5-1 to TRBJ1-1; a possible D gene is TRBD1 (6 bases). In germline, CDR1 is SGHRS, CDR2 YFSETQ. The CDR3 spans 15 residues. V was clipped by 0 bases and J by 5 bases, with 14 bases between them. The CDR3 DNA is TGCGCCAGCAGCTTGGTGGGGGGCGCGGGGACTGAAGCTTTCTTT. It translates to CASSLVGGAGTEAFF. Based on the CDR3 plus reference TRBV5-1 and TRBJ1-1, the full variable domain is KAGVTQTPRYLIKTRGQQVTLSCSPISGHRSVSWYQQTPGQGLQFLFEYFSETQRNKGNFPGRFSGRQFSNSRSEMNVSTLELGDSALYLCASSLVGGAGTEAFFGQGTRLTVV.

The CDR3 DNA is TGTGCCTGGAGTGCCGCCCGGGCTGAAGCTTTCTTT. Its translation is CAWSAARAEAFF. The V call is TRBV30, the J call TRBJ1-1; D unclear. The length of the CDR3 is 12 residues. Per germline, CDR1 GTSNPN and CDR2 SVGIG (reference sequence). V gave up 1 base and J gave up 6 bases, with 9 bases separating them.

This chain connects TRBV5-4 to TRBJ2-7, with D hard to call. Trimming pared 3 bases from V and 1 base from J, leaving 20 bases between. Germline V lookup: CDR1 SGHNT, CDR2 YYREEE (reference sequence). The length of the CDR3 is 17 residues. This CDR3 reads CASSSGMVGPDSYEQYF. DNA of the CDR3: TGTGCCAGCAGCTCCGGAATGGTGGGCCCAGATTCCTACGAGCAGTACTTC.

V usage is TRBV28 and J usage is TRBJ1-1; 8 bases line up with TRBD1. V gave up 5 bases and J gave up 10 bases; unmatched junction bases: 6. Looked up from germline, CDR1 is MDHEN and CDR2 is SYDVKM. This CDR3 is 12 amino acids long. CDR3 sequence reads: CASSLRTGGAFF. The CDR3 bases are TGTGCCAGCAGTCTTCGAACAGGGGGAGCTTTCTTT.

This clone turned up a few times. The chain combines TRBV4-1 with TRBJ2-7, with D uncertain. Germline-derived CDR1 and CDR2 are MGHRA and YSYEKL. CDR3 length equals 12 residues. Trimming removed 3 bases at V and 6 bases at J, with 9 bases between. CDR3 in DNA: TGCGCCAGCAGCCAGGTCGTCGGCGAGCAGTACTTC. Amino acid sequence: CASSQVVGEQYF.

The V call is TRBV29-1, the J call TRBJ2-3; no reliable D call. Between the trimmed V and J ends, which lost 3 bases and 3 bases, there was a span of 13 bases. The CDR3 runs to 14 residues. Germline assignment: CDR1 SQVTM and CDR2 ANQGSEA. The CDR3 region has the DNA TGCAGCGTTGATGGGTCCCCCTCAACAGATACGCAGTATTTT. Translating gives CSVDGSPSTDTQYF.

The chain links TRBV2 to TRBJ1-1, with TRBD1 as a possible D gene (5 bases). In germline, CDR1 is SNHLY, CDR2 FYNNEI. This CDR3 region has 15 residues. V dropped 6 bases and J dropped 1 base, with 15 bases sitting between them. The CDR3 here is CASRVSGTGNTEAFF. DNA of the CDR3: TGTGCCAGCAGGGTTAGCGGGACGGGGAACACTGAAGCTTTCTTT.

The chain uses TRBV4-3 and TRBJ2-7; D is perhaps TRBD2 (5 bases). This CDR3 contains 14 residues. In germline, CDR1 is LGHNA, CDR2 YSLEER. V was cut by 4 bases and J by 0 bases, with 10 bases left in between. The CDR3 loop is CASSPIGSSYEQYF. CDR3 DNA sequence: TGCGCCAGCAGCCCCATTGGGAGCTCCTACGAGCAGTACTTC.

The chain uses TRBV11-2 and TRBJ2-3; no definite D call. The CDR3 totals 14 residues. Trimming removed 5 bases from V and 4 bases from J, with 13 bases in between. CDR1 is SGHAT and CDR2 is FQNNGV in the germline V gene. The CDR3 loop is CASSLNPGSDTQYF. The CDR3 nucleotides are TGTGCCAGCAGCCTAAACCCGGGCTCAGATACGCAGTATTTT.

This chain links TRBV6-5 with TRBJ2-1; tentatively, D is TRBD1 (5 bases). From germline, CDR1 is MNHEY and CDR2 SVGAGI. This CDR3 is built from 15 residues. Trimming shortened V by 4 bases and J by 6 bases, and 16 bases separated the two germline ends. The CDR3 sequence is CASSSAVRQGNEQFF. As DNA, the CDR3 is TGTGCCAGCAGTTCCGCCGTACGGCAGGGCAATGAGCAGTTCTTC.

The chain has TRBV7-2 and TRBJ1-2; D is undetermined. Trimming shortened V by 1 base and J by 4 bases, and 19 bases separated the two germline ends. Per germline, CDR1 SGHTA and CDR2 FQGNSA. This CDR3 has 17 amino acids. CDR3 DNA sequence: TGTGCCAGCAGCTTAGGGGTATACGGTACTACGCTCTATGGCTACACCTTC. It codes for CASSLGVYGTTLYGYTF.

V and J are TRBV19 and TRBJ2-7; TRBD2 aligns across 8 bases. The V and J ends lost 5 bases and 1 base, in that order; junction bases with no gene match: 10. Germline V gene lookup returns CDR1 LNHDA and CDR2 SQIVND (reference sequence). This CDR3 spans 16 amino acids. DNA of the CDR3: TGTGCCAGTAGTCCAAGGGGCGGGAGGCAATCCTACGAGCAGTACTTC. Translated: CASSPRGGRQSYEQYF.

The sample holds one count of this clone. This chain uses TRBV19 with TRBJ2-3, with 10 bases lining up with TRBD2. The CDR3 sequence is 14 residues long. Unmatched junction bases numbered 4, after V lost 4 bases and J lost 6 bases. Germline V gene data show CDR1 as LNHDA and CDR2 as SQIVND (reference sequence). The CDR3 nucleotides read TGTGCCAGTAGTACCCCGGGACTAGCGGATACGCAGTATTTT. Translating gives CASSTPGLADTQYF. Full variable domain (outside the CDR3, taken from reference TRBV19 and TRBJ2-3): DGGITQSPKYLFRKEGQNVTLSCEQNLNHDAMYWYRQDPGQGLRLIYYSQIVNDFQKGDIAEGYSVSREKKESFPLTVTSAQKNPTAFYLCASSTPGLADTQYFGPGTRLTVL.

DNA of the CDR3: TGTGCCAGTAGTTGGGGGGGCGACGCCTACGAGCAGTACTTC. As protein: CASSWGGDAYEQYF. J is TRBJ2-7 and V is TRBV19; the D gene is possibly TRBD2 (7 bases). V was pared by 5 bases and J by 2 bases, with 13 bases between. The CDR3 is made up of 14 amino acids. In germline, CDR1 is LNHDA, CDR2 SQIVND (reference sequence).

The chain joins TRBV9 to TRBJ1-3, with D uncertain. V was cut by 2 bases and J by 0 bases, with 6 bases left in between. Per germline, CDR1 SGDLS and CDR2 YYNGEE. CDR3 length equals 14 residues. The DNA for the CDR3 is TGTGCCAGCAGCGTGGGTAACTCTGGAAACACCATATATTTT. This gives the protein CASSVGNSGNTIYF.

CDR3: CAGGTGLSNQPQHF. CDR3 in DNA: TGTGCCGGGGGGACAGGGCTTAGCAATCAGCCCCAGCATTTT. The rearrangement uses TRBV19 and TRBJ1-5; 9 positions agree with TRBD1. Germline-derived CDR1 and CDR2 are LNHDA and SQIVND (reference sequence). The CDR3 has 14 residues. With 11 bases clipped from V and 0 bases from J, the junction kept 5 bases outside the gene matches.

The chain employs TRBV4-1 and TRBJ2-7, with 8 bases fitting TRBD1. Germline CDR1 and CDR2: MGHRA and YSYEKL. Losses at the gene ends were 1 base for V and 3 bases for J; bases not matched to a gene: 5. This CDR3 is built from 15 residues. The CDR3 DNA reads as TGCGCCAGCAGCCAAGTTGGGACAGGCCACTACGAGCAGTACTTC. Its translation: CASSQVGTGHYEQYF.

The chain has TRBV7-2 and TRBJ1-1; 10 bases map to TRBD1. The V gene's germline CDR1 is SGHTA and CDR2 FQGNSA. Losses at the gene ends were 4 bases for V and 1 base for J; bases not matched to a gene: 3. The CDR3 has 15 residues. CDR3 region: CASSSTGGPNTEAFF. The CDR3 DNA reads as TGTGCCAGCAGCTCGACAGGGGGCCCGAACACTGAAGCTTTCTTT.

V and J are TRBV5-1 and TRBJ1-1, with D unclear. The germline gives CDR1 SGHRS, CDR2 YFSETQ. The V and J ends lost 0 bases and 1 base respectively, with 4 bases between them. This CDR3 region has 13 residues. CDR3 DNA: TGCGCCAGCAGCTTGGGCAGGAACACTGAAGCTTTCTTT. It codes for CASSLGRNTEAFF.

The chain combines TRBV6-5 with TRBJ2-5; 7 bases are a match to TRBD1. Per germline, CDR1 MNHEY and CDR2 SVGAGI. V lost 5 bases to trimming and J lost 4 bases; unmatched junction nucleotides: 7. The CDR3 loop spans 14 amino acids. For the CDR3, the DNA is TGTGCCAGCAGTGACAGGGTTGGGAGAGAGACCCAGTACTTC. Translation gives CASSDRVGRETQYF.

CDR3 bases: TGTGCCAGCCATAGCACAGATACGCAGTATTTT. It translates to CASHSTDTQYF. The chain joins TRBV11-3 to TRBJ2-3, with D unclear. The CDR3 loop spans 11 amino acids. Germline V CDR1 and CDR2: SGHNT, YENEEA. Deletions cut 8 bases from V and 0 bases from J, with 3 bases between.

CDR3 residues: CASSTRGVNEQFF. The CDR3 bases are TGTGCCAGCAGCACCCGGGGGGTCAATGAGCAGTTCTTC. The gene calls are TRBV2 and TRBJ2-1; 7 nucleotides match TRBD2. Per the germline V gene, CDR1 is SNHLY and CDR2 is FYNNEI. V lost 6 bases, J lost 6 bases, and 5 bases stayed unmatched. The CDR3 spans 13 residues.

V gene TRBV19 combines with J gene TRBJ1-1; no reliable D call. The CDR3 sequence is 10 residues long. Germline V gene sequence: CDR1 LNHDA, CDR2 SQIVND (reference sequence). Deletions cut 11 bases from V and 1 base from J, with 5 bases between. CDR3: CAAGNTEAFF. In DNA form, the CDR3 reads TGTGCCGCGGGGAACACTGAAGCTTTCTTT.

The genes are TRBV6-1 and TRBJ1-4; no reliable D call. CDR1 is MNHNS, CDR2 SASEGT, per germline. The CDR3 length is 19 residues. With 0 bases removed from V and 8 bases from J, the gap between germline ends came to 25 bases. CDR3 region: CASSEARVWAIGEKEKLFF. CDR3 DNA: TGTGCCAGCAGTGAAGCGCGCGTATGGGCCATAGGAGAGAAGGAAAAACTGTTTTTT.